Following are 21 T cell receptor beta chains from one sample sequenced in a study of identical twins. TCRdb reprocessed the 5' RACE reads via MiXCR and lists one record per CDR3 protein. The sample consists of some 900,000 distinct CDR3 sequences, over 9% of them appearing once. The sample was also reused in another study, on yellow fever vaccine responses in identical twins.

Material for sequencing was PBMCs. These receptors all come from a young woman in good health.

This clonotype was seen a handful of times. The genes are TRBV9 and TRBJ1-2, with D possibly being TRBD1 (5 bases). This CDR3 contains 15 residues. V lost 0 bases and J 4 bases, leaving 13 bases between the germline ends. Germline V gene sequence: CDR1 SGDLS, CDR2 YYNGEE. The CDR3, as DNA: TGTGCCAGCAGCGTAGAGGGGACGCCCGTCTATGGCTACACCTTC. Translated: CASSVEGTPVYGYTF.

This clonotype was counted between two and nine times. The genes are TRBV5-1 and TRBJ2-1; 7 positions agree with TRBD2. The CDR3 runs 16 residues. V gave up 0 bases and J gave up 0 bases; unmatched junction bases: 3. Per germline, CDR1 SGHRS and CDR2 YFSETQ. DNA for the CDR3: TGCGCCAGCAGCTTGGCCCTAGCGGTCTCCTACAATGAGCAGTTCTTC. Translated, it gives CASSLALAVSYNEQFF.

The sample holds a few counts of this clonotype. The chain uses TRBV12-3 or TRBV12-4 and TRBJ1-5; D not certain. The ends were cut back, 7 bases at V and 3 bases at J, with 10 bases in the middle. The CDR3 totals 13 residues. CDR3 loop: CASTSQPNQPQHF. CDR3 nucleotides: TGTGCCAGCACGTCCCAACCCAATCAGCCCCAGCATTTT.

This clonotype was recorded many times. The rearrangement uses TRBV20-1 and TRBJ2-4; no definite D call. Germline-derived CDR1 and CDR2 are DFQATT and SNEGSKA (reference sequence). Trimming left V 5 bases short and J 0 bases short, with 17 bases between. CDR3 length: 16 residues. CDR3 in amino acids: CSAASTAFLAKNIQYF. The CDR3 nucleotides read TGCAGTGCTGCCTCCACGGCTTTTCTAGCCAAAAACATTCAGTACTTC.

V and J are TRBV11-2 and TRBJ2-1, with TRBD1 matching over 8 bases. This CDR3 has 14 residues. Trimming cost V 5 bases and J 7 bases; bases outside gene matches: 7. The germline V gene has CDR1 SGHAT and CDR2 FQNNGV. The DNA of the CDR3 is TGTGCCAGCAGCCCGGGGGACAGGAGAAATGAGCAGTTCTTC. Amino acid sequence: CASSPGDRRNEQFF.

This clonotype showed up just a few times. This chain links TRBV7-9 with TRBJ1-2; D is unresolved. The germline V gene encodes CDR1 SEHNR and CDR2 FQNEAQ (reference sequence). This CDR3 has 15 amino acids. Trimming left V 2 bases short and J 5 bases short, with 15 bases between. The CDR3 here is CASSLFGGEYYGYTF. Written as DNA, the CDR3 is TGTGCCAGCAGCTTATTCGGCGGGGAATATTATGGCTACACCTTC.

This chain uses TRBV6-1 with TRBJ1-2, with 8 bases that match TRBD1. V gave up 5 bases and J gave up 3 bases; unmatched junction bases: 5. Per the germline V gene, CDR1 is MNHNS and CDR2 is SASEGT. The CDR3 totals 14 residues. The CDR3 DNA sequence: TGTGCCAGCAGTCCTCCGGACAGGGACTATGGCTACACCTTC. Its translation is CASSPPDRDYGYTF.

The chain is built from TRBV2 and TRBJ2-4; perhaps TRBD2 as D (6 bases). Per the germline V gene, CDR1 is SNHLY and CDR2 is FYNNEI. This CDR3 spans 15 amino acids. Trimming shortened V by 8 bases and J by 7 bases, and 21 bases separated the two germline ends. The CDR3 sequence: CASRAKGRDSNIQYF. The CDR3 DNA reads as TGTGCCAGCCGTGCGAAGGGGCGGGATTCGAACATTCAGTACTTC. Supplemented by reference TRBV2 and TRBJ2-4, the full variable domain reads EPEVTQTPSHQVTQMGQEVILRCVPISNHLYFYWYRQILGQKVEFLVSFYNNEISEKSEIFDDQFSVERPDGSNFTLKIRSTKLEDSAMYFCASRAKGRDSNIQYFGAGTRLSVL.

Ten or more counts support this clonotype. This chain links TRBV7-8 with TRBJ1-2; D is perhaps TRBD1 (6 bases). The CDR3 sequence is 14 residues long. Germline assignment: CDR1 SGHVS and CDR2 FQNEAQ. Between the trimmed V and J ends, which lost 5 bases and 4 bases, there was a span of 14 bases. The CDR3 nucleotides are TGTGCCAGCAGCGACCGCGGACAGATCTATGGCTACACCTTC. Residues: CASSDRGQIYGYTF.

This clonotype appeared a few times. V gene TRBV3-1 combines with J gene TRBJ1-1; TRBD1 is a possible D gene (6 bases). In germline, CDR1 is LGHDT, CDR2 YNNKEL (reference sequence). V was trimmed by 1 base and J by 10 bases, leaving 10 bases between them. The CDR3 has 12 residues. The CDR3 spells CASSQGLRGAFF. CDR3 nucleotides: TGTGCCAGCAGCCAAGGTCTCAGGGGAGCTTTCTTT.

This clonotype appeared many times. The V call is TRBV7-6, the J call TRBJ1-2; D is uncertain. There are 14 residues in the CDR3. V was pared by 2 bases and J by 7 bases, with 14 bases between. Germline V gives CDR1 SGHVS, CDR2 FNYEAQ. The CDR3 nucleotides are TGTGCCAGCAGCTTACTAGGGAGCCGATCTGGCTACACCTTC. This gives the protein CASSLLGSRSGYTF.

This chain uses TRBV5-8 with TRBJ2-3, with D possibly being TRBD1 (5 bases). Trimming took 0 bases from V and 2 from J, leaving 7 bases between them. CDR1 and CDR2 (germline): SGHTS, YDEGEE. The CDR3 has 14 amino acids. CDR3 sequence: CASSLVRATDTQYF. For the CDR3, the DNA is TGTGCCAGCAGCTTGGTCAGGGCCACAGATACGCAGTATTTT.

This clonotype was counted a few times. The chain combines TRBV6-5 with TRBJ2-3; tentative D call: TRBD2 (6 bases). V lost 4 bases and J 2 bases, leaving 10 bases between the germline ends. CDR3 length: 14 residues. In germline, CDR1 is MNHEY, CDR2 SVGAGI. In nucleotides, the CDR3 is TGTGCCAGCAGTTCGGGAGTATACACAGATACGCAGTATTTT. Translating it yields CASSSGVYTDTQYF.

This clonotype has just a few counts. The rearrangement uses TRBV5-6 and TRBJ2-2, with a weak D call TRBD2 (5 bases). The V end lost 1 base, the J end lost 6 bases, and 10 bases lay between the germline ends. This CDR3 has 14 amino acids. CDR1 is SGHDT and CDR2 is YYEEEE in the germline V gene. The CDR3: CASSLFSGAGELFF. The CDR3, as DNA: TGTGCCAGCAGCTTGTTTTCCGGGGCCGGGGAGCTGTTTTTT.

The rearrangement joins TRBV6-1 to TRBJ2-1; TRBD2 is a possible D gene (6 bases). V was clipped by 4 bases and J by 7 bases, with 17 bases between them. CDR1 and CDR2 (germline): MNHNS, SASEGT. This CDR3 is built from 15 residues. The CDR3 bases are TGTGCCAGCAGTGTTACCGGGAGTTGGGCAAATGAGCAGTTCTTC. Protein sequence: CASSVTGSWANEQFF.

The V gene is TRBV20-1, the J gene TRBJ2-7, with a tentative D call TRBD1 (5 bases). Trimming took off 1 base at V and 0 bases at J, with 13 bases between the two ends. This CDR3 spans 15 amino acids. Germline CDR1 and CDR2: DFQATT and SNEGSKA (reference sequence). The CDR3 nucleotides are TGCAGTGCTAGAGTGGCCAGGGCGATCTCCTACGAGCAGTACTTC. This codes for CSARVARAISYEQYF.

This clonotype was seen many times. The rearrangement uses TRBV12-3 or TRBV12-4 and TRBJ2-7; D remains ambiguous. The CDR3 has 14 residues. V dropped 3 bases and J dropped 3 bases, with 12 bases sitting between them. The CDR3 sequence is CASSFAYGDYEQYF. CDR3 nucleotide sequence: TGTGCCAGCAGTTTTGCCTATGGGGACTACGAGCAGTACTTC.

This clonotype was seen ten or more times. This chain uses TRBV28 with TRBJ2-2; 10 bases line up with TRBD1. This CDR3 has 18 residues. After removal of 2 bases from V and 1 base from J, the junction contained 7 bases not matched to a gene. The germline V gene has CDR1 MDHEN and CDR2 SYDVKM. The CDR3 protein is CASSLDRGTGVNTGELFF. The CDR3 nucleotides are TGTGCCAGCAGTTTAGACCGGGGGACAGGGGTGAACACCGGGGAGCTGTTTTTT.

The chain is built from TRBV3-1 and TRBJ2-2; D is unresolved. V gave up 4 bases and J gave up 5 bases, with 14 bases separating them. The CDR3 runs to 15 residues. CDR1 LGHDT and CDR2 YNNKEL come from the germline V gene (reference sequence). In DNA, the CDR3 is TGTGCCAGCAGCCTGGCTAGGTTGGCGACCGGGGAGCTGTTTTTT. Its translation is CASSLARLATGELFF.

DNA for the CDR3: TGTGCCAGCAGCCAAGGACATGACGGCAATCAGCCCCAGCATTTT. Amino acid sequence: CASSQGHDGNQPQHF. The genes are TRBV3-1 and TRBJ1-5; D gene ambiguous. This CDR3 is built from 15 residues. V lost 1 base and J lost 2, with 9 bases in between. Germline CDR1 LGHDT, CDR2 YNNKEL (reference sequence).

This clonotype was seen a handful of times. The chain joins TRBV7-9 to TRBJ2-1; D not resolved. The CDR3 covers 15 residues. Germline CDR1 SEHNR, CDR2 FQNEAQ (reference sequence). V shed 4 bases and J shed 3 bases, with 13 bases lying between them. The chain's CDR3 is CASSSDRVLYNEQFF. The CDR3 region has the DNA TGTGCCAGCAGCTCCGACCGGGTTCTCTACAATGAGCAGTTCTTC.